The 28 T cell receptor beta chains below come from one sample, sequenced in a study of blood T cells in healthy people across ages. Primers used in a second PCR of roughly 6 to 12 cycles were a sample-barcoded 5' primer and a J-beta primer mix. Using its own MiXCR run on the 5' RACE reads, TCRdb lists one record per CDR3 protein. The repertoire holds under 850,000 distinct CDR3 sequences, with 35% to 40% as singletons. Sequenced sample: blood. The receptors were sampled from a man aged 18-30 years in good health.

The gene calls are TRBV19 and TRBJ2-7; D may match TRBD1 or TRBD2 (6 bases each). Trimming removed 3 bases from V and 3 bases from J, with 12 bases in between. CDR1 and CDR2 (germline): LNHDA, SQIVND (reference sequence). The length of the CDR3 is 14 residues. CDR3 nucleotide sequence: TGTGCCAGTAGTATGGGGGGCAGCGTCTACGAGCAGTACTTC. Translation gives CASSMGGSVYEQYF.

In its sample, this clonotype was seen once. V is TRBV27 and J is TRBJ2-7, with 7 nucleotides matching TRBD2. The DNA end lines up better with TRBJ2-5; the J call may be wrong. The germline V gene encodes CDR1 MNHEY and CDR2 SMNVEV (reference sequence). This CDR3 has 13 residues. The CDR3 DNA is TGTGCCAGCAGCAGGACTAGGAGTGAGACCCAGTACTTC. Its protein is CASSRTRSETQYF.

The chain recombines TRBV5-1 with TRBJ2-3; tentatively, D is TRBD2 (6 bases). Germline V gives CDR1 SGHRS, CDR2 YFSETQ. The CDR3 runs 16 residues. V lost 5 bases and J 0 bases, leaving 16 bases between the germline ends. The CDR3 DNA reads TGCGCCAGCAGGCCTATCGCGGGGATTAGCACAGATACGCAGTATTTT. This sequence encodes CASRPIAGISTDTQYF.

V usage is TRBV12-3 or TRBV12-4 and J usage is TRBJ1-1; D is uncertain. The CDR3 consists of 14 residues. Trimming cost V 6 bases and J 1 base, with 12 bases left between them. The DNA for the CDR3 is TGTGCCAGCAGGCTAGTTTCGAGGAACACTGAAGCTTTCTTT. It codes for CASRLVSRNTEAFF.

The V call is TRBV7-9, the J call TRBJ1-2, with unresolved D. The germline V gene has CDR1 SEHNR and CDR2 FQNEAQ (reference sequence). The germline V and J ends were trimmed by 1 base and 3 bases, with 9 bases remaining between them. The CDR3 extends over 14 amino acids. DNA for the CDR3: TGTGCCAGCAGCTTAGTACGCCAATACTATGGCTACACCTTC. It encodes CASSLVRQYYGYTF.

The chain carries TRBV7-2 and TRBJ2-1; TRBD2 agrees at 7 bases. CDR3 length: 15 residues. The ends lost 5 bases at V and 2 bases at J; junction bases unmatched: 6. Germline V gene lookup returns CDR1 SGHTA and CDR2 FQGNSA. The CDR3 nucleotides are TGTGCCAGCAGCCTAGAGCTAGCGGCCTACAATGAGCAGTTCTTC. Its protein product is CASSLELAAYNEQFF.

The chain employs TRBV9 and TRBJ2-3; D remains ambiguous. Germline loops: CDR1 SGDLS, CDR2 YYNGEE. This CDR3 comprises 13 residues. Trimming took 4 bases from V and 3 from J, leaving 9 bases between them. CDR3 DNA sequence: TGTGCCAGCAGCCCCTCTGTTACAGATACGCAGTATTTT. This translates into CASSPSVTDTQYF.

The chain is built from TRBV9 and TRBJ2-2, with 7 positions matching TRBD2. The germline gives CDR1 SGDLS, CDR2 YYNGEE. V lost 7 bases, J lost 2 bases, and 2 bases stayed unmatched. CDR3 length: 13 residues. The CDR3 is CASRGDNTGELFF. The CDR3 DNA is TGTGCCAGCCGGGGGGATAACACCGGGGAGCTGTTTTTT.

The chain carries TRBV6-5 and TRBJ1-5, with D possibly being TRBD1 (5 bases). V was clipped by 1 base and J by 10 bases, with 14 bases between them. Looked up from germline, CDR1 is MNHEY and CDR2 is SVGAGI. The length of the CDR3 is 14 residues. CDR3 DNA: TGTGCCAGCAGTTACTTTGGGGCCGGGCATCCCCAGCATTTT. This codes for CASSYFGAGHPQHF.

Points on this clonotype: This may be a read error: a much more frequent sequence differs by one nucleotide. The J gene is TRBJ2-4, the V gene TRBV4-3; 7 bases fit TRBD1. V was pared by 4 bases and J by 4 bases, with 7 bases of the junction left unmatched. This CDR3 is built from 15 residues. Germline V gene sequence: CDR1 LGHNA, CDR2 YSLEER. CDR3 sequence reads: CASSPVATGKNIQYF. The CDR3 DNA is TGCGCCAGCAGCCCAGTTGCGACAGGGAAAAACATTCAGTACTTC.

J is TRBJ2-7 and V is TRBV24-1, with 8 bases aligning to TRBD1. The CDR3 totals 15 residues. V was pared by 3 bases and J by 9 bases, with 12 bases of the junction left unmatched. Germline V CDR1 and CDR2: KGHDR, SFDVKD. Here the CDR3 DNA reads TGTGCCACCAGTGATGCCGGGACAGGCGTCTCGGGGCAGTACTTC. This codes for CATSDAGTGVSGQYF.

The chain employs TRBV6-5 and TRBJ1-5, with TRBD1 as a possible D gene (5 bases). The CDR3 has 13 residues. Germline CDR1 MNHEY, CDR2 SVGAGI. Trimming left V 3 bases short and J 5 bases short, with 8 bases between. CDR3 nucleotides: TGTGCCAGCAGTTATCAGGGACATCAGCCCCAGCATTTT. Translated: CASSYQGHQPQHF.

This clonotype was recorded many times. V is TRBV20-1 and J is TRBJ2-3; 10 bases agree with TRBD2. The CDR3 contains 14 residues. The trim removed 4 bases at V and 4 bases at J, leaving 5 bases unmatched. Germline assignment: CDR1 DFQATT and CDR2 SNEGSKA (reference sequence). The DNA of the CDR3 is TGCAGTGCTAAAACTAGCGGGGTTGCAGATACGCAGTATTTT. Residues: CSAKTSGVADTQYF.

This clonotype was seen repeatedly, ten times or more. The chain couples TRBV4-2 to TRBJ2-3, with D perhaps TRBD2 (5 bases). The CDR3 totals 15 residues. The ends were cut back, 0 bases at V and 8 bases at J, with 15 bases in the middle. The germline V gene encodes CDR1 LGHNA and CDR2 YNFKEQ. The CDR3 spells CASSQEVSGLVTQYF. CDR3 DNA: TGTGCCAGCAGCCAAGAGGTCTCGGGGTTGGTTACGCAGTATTTT.

The chain combines TRBV6-5 with TRBJ1-5; D is unresolved. Germline V gene data show CDR1 as MNHEY and CDR2 as SVGAGI. This CDR3 spans 13 amino acids. V was trimmed by 5 bases and J by 6 bases, leaving 11 bases between them. The DNA for the CDR3 is TGTGCCAGCAGTAAGGACGGCACTCAGCCCCAGCATTTT. Residues: CASSKDGTQPQHF.

This clonotype was seen only a few times. In DNA form, the CDR3 reads TGCGCCAGCAGCTCCTCACTAGCGGGGAAAAACATTCAGTACTTC. This gives the protein CASSSSLAGKNIQYF. The V gene is TRBV5-1, the J gene TRBJ2-4; 10 positions match TRBD2. From germline, CDR1 is SGHRS and CDR2 YFSETQ. V shed 3 bases and J 4 bases; nucleotides not matched to a gene: 4. The CDR3 covers 15 residues.

CDR3 sequence: CSASGTSGGSQETQYF. CDR3 nucleotide sequence: TGCAGTGCAAGCGGGACTAGCGGGGGGAGCCAAGAGACCCAGTACTTC. The chain combines TRBV20-1 with TRBJ2-5; 15 bases map to TRBD2. Germline CDR1 is DFQATT and CDR2 is SNEGSKA (reference sequence). Losses at the gene ends were 6 bases for V and 1 base for J; bases not matched to a gene: 6. The CDR3 has 16 amino acids.

Concerning this clonotype itself: Its ends do not fully match the called genes, so a read error is possible. The J gene is TRBJ2-2, the V gene TRBV6-2 or TRBV6-3; 7 nucleotides match TRBD2. The germline CDR1 and CDR2 sequences are MNHEY and SVGEGT. This CDR3 has 14 residues. CDR3 residues: CASSPGLVSGGLFF. CDR3 DNA sequence: TGTGCCAGCAGCCCCGGACTAGTCTCCGGGGGGCTGTTTTTT.

This chain links TRBV20-1 with TRBJ2-7; D is possibly TRBD1 (5 bases). The V gene lost 3 bases and the J gene lost 5 bases, with 20 bases spanning the gap. The CDR3 contains 15 residues. Germline V lookup: CDR1 DFQATT, CDR2 SNEGSKA (reference sequence). In DNA, the CDR3 is TGCAGTGCTAGGGACACACTTACAGGCGCCCACGAGCAGTACTTC. This sequence encodes CSARDTLTGAHEQYF.

This clonotype has more than one count but fewer than ten. The CDR3, as DNA: TGCGCCAGCAGCCAAGATCTAGCGGGGGGGCAAGAGACCCAGTACTTC. Translation: CASSQDLAGGQETQYF. The genes are TRBV4-3 and TRBJ2-5; 12 bases line up with TRBD2. The CDR3 runs to 16 residues. Germline CDR1 LGHNA, CDR2 YSLEER. V lost 0 bases to trimming and J lost 2 bases; unmatched junction nucleotides: 1.

This chain connects TRBV12-3 or TRBV12-4 to TRBJ1-4; D remains unclear. This CDR3 contains 13 residues. Trimming left V 3 bases short and J 6 bases short, with 8 bases between. The CDR3 region has the DNA TGTGCCAGCAGTTTCCGGAGAGATGAAAAACTGTTTTTT. This gives the protein CASSFRRDEKLFF.

The genes are TRBV27 and TRBJ2-3; weak D call: TRBD1 (6 bases). This CDR3 has 12 residues. Germline lookup yields CDR1 MNHEY and CDR2 SMNVEV (reference sequence). Deletions cut 7 bases from V and 3 bases from J, with 8 bases between. This CDR3 is CASTQGTDTQYF. The CDR3 DNA sequence: TGTGCCAGCACCCAGGGGACAGATACGCAGTATTTT.

The V gene is TRBV2, the J gene TRBJ2-7; D is ambiguous. Germline CDR1 is SNHLY and CDR2 is FYNNEI. V lost 1 base and J 4 bases, leaving 11 bases between the germline ends. This CDR3 spans 14 amino acids. As DNA, the CDR3 is TGTGCCAGCAGTGAAGTTCGGGCAGTATACGAGCAGTACTTC. This gives the protein CASSEVRAVYEQYF.

The chain employs TRBV4-1 and TRBJ2-1; D possibly corresponds to TRBD2 (6 bases). CDR1 is MGHRA and CDR2 is YSYEKL in the germline V gene. CDR3 size: 15 residues. V was cut by 4 bases and J by 7 bases, with 17 bases left in between. CDR3 amino acids: CASSPNGLARNEQFF. CDR3 bases: TGCGCCAGCAGCCCCAATGGGCTAGCGAGAAATGAGCAGTTCTTC.

There are a few counts of this clonotype. The genes are TRBV20-1 and TRBJ2-1, with D possibly called TRBD1 or TRBD2 (5 bases each). The CDR3 is made up of 16 amino acids. Trimming pared 0 bases from V and 3 bases from J, leaving 15 bases between. In germline, CDR1 is DFQATT, CDR2 SNEGSKA (reference sequence). CDR3 nucleotide sequence: TGCAGTGCTAGAGATCGTGTCCCAGGGAGCTACAATGAGCAGTTCTTC. This codes for CSARDRVPGSYNEQFF.

With respect to this clonotype: A much larger clone lies a single base off, so this may be a read error. The chain carries TRBV18 and TRBJ2-1, with TRBD1 matching 8 bases. CDR1 is KGHSH, CDR2 LQKENI, per germline. The CDR3 has 14 residues. CDR3 region: CASDRGGSYNAQFF. CDR3 DNA sequence: TGTGCCAGCGACAGGGGCGGATCCTACAATGCGCAGTTCTTC.

The chain couples TRBV7-9 to TRBJ1-6, with 12 bases matching TRBD1. This CDR3 region has 14 residues. Germline CDR1 reads SEHNR; CDR2 reads FQNEAQ (reference sequence). With 5 bases clipped from V and 9 bases from J, the junction kept 2 bases outside the gene matches. CDR3 coding DNA: TGTGCCAGCAGCAGGGACAGGGGGCCTTCACCCCTCCACTTT. Encoded protein: CASSRDRGPSPLHF. Filled out from reference TRBV7-9 and TRBJ1-6, the complete variable domain reads DTGVSQNPRHKITKRGQNVTFRCDPISEHNRLYWYRQTLGQGPEFLTYFQNEAQLEKSRLLSDRFSAERPKGSFSTLEIQRTEQGDSAMYLCASSRDRGPSPLHFGNGTRLTVT.

To note about this clonotype: A much larger clonotype is one base distant, so this may be a read error. The chain couples TRBV4-3 to TRBJ1-2; D ambiguous. Germline assignment: CDR1 LGHNA and CDR2 YSLEER. Trimming stripped 6 bases from V and 10 bases from J, with 18 bases between. CDR3 length: 13 residues. CDR3 residues: CASSPTTRRDYTF. The CDR3 DNA sequence: TGCGCCAGCAGTCCTACAACGCGGAGGGACTACACCTTC.